The source of this TCR beta chain is a study of blood T cell repertoires in COVID-19. On the study more broadly: T cells, B-cell-depleted T cells, or PBMCs supplied cDNA or gDNA.

The authors' processing: Reference gene primer amplification yielded estimated nucleated cell counts. The data were produced by immunoSEQ multiplex PCR, yet TCRdb's version contains in-frame clones alone and is incomplete. That table is the source of V, J and clone size, and D and trimming were worked out from the DNA. Of approximately 290,000 clones in the sample, roughly 90% are singletons; the top ten hold around 0.84%. The CDR3 is made up of 14 amino acids. Trimming shortened V by 1 base and J by 5 bases, and 11 bases separated the two germline ends. In germline, CDR1 is LNHDA, CDR2 SQIVND (reference sequence).

This TCR was recovered from a man aged 25 to 40 with acute or convalescent COVID-19. Sequencing was performed on peripheral blood. The rearrangement links TRBV19 to TRBJ1-2; D remains unclear. The CDR3 sequence: CASSIGSRGYGYTF. The CDR3 coding sequence is TGTGCCAGTAGTATAGGAAGTAGAGGTTATGGCTACACCTTC.